The 16 T cell receptor beta chains presented below share a single source sample, sequenced in a study of molecular identifiers for immune sequencing clone quantification. TCRdb recomputed calls from the PCR reads with MiXCR, one row per CDR3 protein. This sample has roughly 97,000 distinct CDR3 sequences, with roughly a quarter found just once. Sequencing used naive CD8+ T cells from blood, with Jurkat cell RNA spiked in. Subset described: FACS-sorted CD8+CD4-CCR7+CD45RA+ naive T cells. The receptors come from a human donor in good health. Some libraries in this study had Jurkat cell RNA spiked in.

In the case of this clonotype: A single base separates this from a much larger clone, so it may be a read error. The chain combines TRBV6-5 with TRBJ1-1, with D perhaps TRBD1 (5 bases). The V gene's germline CDR1 is MNHEY and CDR2 SVGAGI. This CDR3 contains 11 residues. The V end was cut by 5 bases, the J end by 13 bases, with 14 bases between. CDR3 residues: CASSHQGKGFF. The CDR3 DNA is TGTGCCAGCAGTCACCAGGGAAAAGGTTTCTTT.

This clonotype was counted ten times or more. The rearrangement uses TRBV19 and TRBJ1-1; D unresolved. Between the trimmed V and J ends, which lost 3 bases and 4 bases, there was a span of 6 bases. CDR1 is LNHDA, CDR2 SQIVND, per germline (reference sequence). The CDR3 has 12 amino acids. The DNA of the CDR3 is TGTGCCAGTAGTATCTCATCCACTGAAGCTTTCTTT. Translating it yields CASSISSTEAFF.

This clonotype showed up just a few times. This chain joins TRBV29-1 and TRBJ1-4; 10 positions match TRBD1. CDR1 is SQVTM and CDR2 is ANQGSEA in the germline V gene. Losses at the gene ends were 5 bases for V and 6 bases for J; bases not matched to a gene: 3. There are 13 residues in the CDR3. The CDR3 reads CSVLTGGDEKLFF. In DNA, the CDR3 is TGCAGCGTTTTGACAGGGGGCGATGAAAAACTGTTTTTT.

Many counts were recorded for this clonotype. The chain combines TRBV4-3 with TRBJ2-3; 7 bases map to TRBD2. The length of the CDR3 is 17 residues. CDR1 is LGHNA, CDR2 YSLEER, per germline. Germline trimming cut 0 bases from V and 0 bases from J; bases unmatched to any gene: 6. The CDR3 nucleotides are TGCGCCAGCAGCCAAGAACCCAGCGGGGCTAGCACAGATACGCAGTATTTT. This encodes CASSQEPSGASTDTQYF.

This clonotype showed up many times. The rearrangement links TRBV6-5 to TRBJ1-5, with D perhaps matching TRBD1 (6 bases). This CDR3 is built from 14 residues. Germline V gene data show CDR1 as MNHEY and CDR2 as SVGAGI. Trimming left V 4 bases short and J 3 bases short, with 10 bases between. The DNA of the CDR3 is TGTGCCAGCAGTTCAGGGGTTACCAATCAGCCCCAGCATTTT. Its protein product is CASSSGVTNQPQHF.

About this clonotype: Germline is not matched at one junction end, which may reflect a read error. V and J are TRBV3-1 and TRBJ2-7, with TRBD2 identical over 8 bases. This CDR3 comprises 14 residues. The V gene's germline CDR1 is LGHDT and CDR2 YNNKEL (reference sequence). CDR3 bases: TGTGCCAGCAGCCCCACTAGCGGACTGTACGAGCAGCACTTC. Its translation is CASSPTSGLYEQHF.

This clonotype was recorded at least ten times. V gene TRBV15 combines with J gene TRBJ2-2; 8 bases fit TRBD2. Germline trimming cut 8 bases from V and 1 base from J; bases unmatched to any gene: 18. CDR1 is LNHNV, CDR2 YYDKDF, per germline (reference sequence). The CDR3 has 19 residues. The CDR3 spells CATAAVETSGKMNTGELFF. The CDR3 nucleotides are TGTGCCACCGCAGCAGTTGAAACTAGCGGAAAGATGAACACCGGGGAGCTGTTTTTT.

This clonotype was observed at least ten times. This sequence joins TRBV6-2 or TRBV6-3 and TRBJ1-1; D is perhaps TRBD1 (6 bases). Trimming removed 6 bases at V and 8 bases at J, with 13 bases between. Germline V gene data show CDR1 as MNHEY and CDR2 as SVGEGT. The CDR3 length is 12 residues. The CDR3 DNA is TGTGCCAGCAGCCTCGACAGGTCCGAAGCTTTCTTT. Its translation: CASSLDRSEAFF.

Ten or more counts support this clonotype. The chain recombines TRBV27 with TRBJ2-3; TRBD2 agrees at 7 bases. The V segment lost 3 bases and the J segment 4 bases; nucleotides outside the gene matches: 4. CDR1 is MNHEY, CDR2 SMNVEV, per germline (reference sequence). The CDR3 runs 14 residues. This CDR3 is CASSFAGDADTQYF. DNA of the CDR3: TGTGCCAGCAGTTTTGCGGGAGATGCAGATACGCAGTATTTT.

This clonotype has only a few counts. The chain employs TRBV27 and TRBJ1-5, with a possible D match to TRBD1 (6 bases). The germline gives CDR1 MNHEY, CDR2 SMNVEV (reference sequence). This CDR3 comprises 14 residues. Deletions cut 3 bases from V and 5 bases from J, with 11 bases between. Written as DNA, the CDR3 is TGTGCCAGCAGTTTCAGGGGATCGTATCAGCCCCAGCATTTT. Encoded protein: CASSFRGSYQPQHF.

This clonotype was counted ten times or more. This chain connects TRBV4-3 to TRBJ1-2, with D uncertain. This CDR3 comprises 15 residues. V lost 0 bases, J lost 4 bases, and 12 bases lay in between. Germline V gives CDR1 LGHNA, CDR2 YSLEER. The CDR3 DNA sequence: TGCGCCAGCAGCCAAGAGTCCCAGGCCCTCTATGGCTACACCTTC. Translation gives CASSQESQALYGYTF.

This clonotype came up many times. This rearrangement joins TRBV20-1 to TRBJ1-1; possibly TRBD1 for D (5 bases). The CDR3 sequence is 13 residues long. Germline V gene sequence: CDR1 DFQATT, CDR2 SNEGSKA (reference sequence). V gave up 3 bases and J gave up 0 bases, with 8 bases separating them. CDR3 DNA: TGCAGTGCTAGTGCAGGGATGAACACTGAAGCTTTCTTT. This codes for CSASAGMNTEAFF.

Turning to this clonotype: Its ends do not fully match the called genes, so a read error is possible. J is TRBJ1-6 and V is TRBV7-4; D is unresolved. The germline V gene encodes CDR1 SGHVT and CDR2 SQSDAQ. The CDR3 covers 12 residues. The CDR3: CANDQIGSPLPF. The CDR3 DNA sequence: TGTGCCAACGATCAGATTGGTTCCCCCCTCCCCTTT.

This clonotype was recorded at least ten times. The chain couples TRBV7-9 to TRBJ2-2, with D uncertain. This CDR3 has 13 residues. Germline V gene sequence: CDR1 SEHNR, CDR2 FQNEAQ (reference sequence). Between the trimmed V and J ends, which lost 5 bases and 6 bases, there was a span of 10 bases. The CDR3 reads CASSPPGSGELFF. The CDR3 bases are TGTGCCAGCAGCCCCCCCGGGTCCGGGGAGCTGTTTTTT.

The table lists this clonotype with many counts. Here the CDR3 reads CASSLRWREDNTGELFF. DNA of the CDR3: TGTGCCAGCAGCTTACGCTGGCGGGAGGATAACACCGGGGAGCTGTTTTTT. This chain links TRBV7-2 with TRBJ2-2; TRBD2 agrees at 8 bases. Unmatched junction bases numbered 7, after V lost 2 bases and J lost 2 bases. This CDR3 comprises 17 residues. Germline loops: CDR1 SGHTA, CDR2 FQGNSA.

This clonotype was counted ten times or more. This chain joins TRBV7-6 and TRBJ2-6; D is possibly TRBD1 (6 bases). The CDR3 is 15 residues long. The V gene lost 5 bases and the J gene lost 2 bases, with 10 bases spanning the gap. Germline lookup yields CDR1 SGHVS and CDR2 FNYEAQ. The CDR3 bases are TGTGCCAGCAGCATAGGGGGTCCTGGGGCCAACGTCCTGACTTTC. Translation gives CASSIGGPGANVLTF.